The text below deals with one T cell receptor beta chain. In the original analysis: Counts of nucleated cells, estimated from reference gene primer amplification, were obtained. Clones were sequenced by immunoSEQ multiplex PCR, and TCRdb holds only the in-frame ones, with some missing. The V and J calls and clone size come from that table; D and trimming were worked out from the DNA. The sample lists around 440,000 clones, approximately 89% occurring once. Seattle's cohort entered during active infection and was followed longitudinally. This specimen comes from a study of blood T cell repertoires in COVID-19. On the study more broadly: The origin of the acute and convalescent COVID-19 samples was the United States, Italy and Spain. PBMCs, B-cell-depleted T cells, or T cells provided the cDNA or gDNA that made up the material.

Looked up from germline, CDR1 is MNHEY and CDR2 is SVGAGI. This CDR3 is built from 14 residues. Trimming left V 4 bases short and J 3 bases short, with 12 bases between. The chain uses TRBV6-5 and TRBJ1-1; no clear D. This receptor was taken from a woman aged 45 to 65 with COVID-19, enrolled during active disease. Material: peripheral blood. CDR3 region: CASSSPRSDTEAFF. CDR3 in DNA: TGTGCCAGCAGTTCGCCTCGGTCGGACACTGAAGCTTTCTTT.